Listed here is a single TCR beta chain. This clone was observed a handful of times. No cognate antigen has been identified for it. Per-base qualities were not stored, and no clone one base away is much larger. The twin pairs came from the European Cystic Fibrosis Twin and Sibling Study Cohort, which recruited patients from 150 to 200 CF clinics across 14 European countries. Both zygosity and CFTR genotype were checked in-house, and zygosity was tested with multiplex PCR across nine short tandem repeat loci. Each twin gave a peripheral blood sample, and clinical parameters were documented on that same day of blood sampling. Genomic DNA was isolated from peripheral blood cells with phenol/chloroform and kept in TE buffer at 4 degrees C. In the germline V gene, CDR1 corresponds to MNHEY and CDR2 to SVGAGI. Deletion took 5 bases off V and 2 bases off J, with a span of 9 bases between the germline ends. The CDR3 has 13 amino acids, counting the end cysteine and phenylalanine. The entry retains the CDR3 DNA only, 39 bases that are in frame from base 1.

This record comes from a study of monozygotic twins with cystic fibrosis (dated by TCRdb to the early 2020s). Some background on the complete study: Barcoded libraries were prepared with roughly 16 PCR cycles from approximately 2.8 micrograms of fragmented DNA. Ten female and six male twin pairs, aged roughly 2.0 to 36.4 years (median roughly 9.3 years) and mostly children and adolescents, were included in the cohort. Data for three of the twin pairs had been reported previously in another context. TCR beta repertoires were compared within and between 16 monozygotic twin pairs with cystic fibrosis so that genetic influence on V and J gene usage could be assessed. On the day blood was drawn, the twins' weight-for-height and FEVPerc (FEV1 disease centile) were ranked against those of the 1,100 or so cohort participants.

Following the manufacturer's instructions, the researchers used the immunoSEQ immune profiling system to amplify TCR beta CDR3 regions via multiplex PCR. An Illumina NextSeq system was used for sequencing. In the original analysis: Sequence data were processed on the immunoSEQ Analyzer platform, and clonality was calculated as the square root of Simpson's index of productive rearrangements. Similarity in V and J usage was quantified by Jensen-Shannon distance, and CDR3 generation probabilities were calculated with OLGA. Shared CDR3 sequences were searched in the immuneACCESS database (August 2020) and in VDJdb (December 2020). In its TCRdb copy, this immuneACCESS table keeps in-frame sequences only and misses some clones. Where compared with another copy, unresolved V genes explain less than half of these, and the others have no known cause. That table supplies the V and J calls and clone size; D and trimming were determined from the DNA. The sample contains 20,000 or so clones, more than 75% of them found a single time. Jointly, the top ten make up around 1.3% of the sample.

Broader findings and caveats from the paper: V gene usage was most similar to the co-twin for 13 of 16 pairs, and J usage for 8 of 16 pairs, suggesting genetic constraints. Simpson clonality tended to be low (median roughly 0.01), which suggests a naive-dominated repertoire, although clonality was higher in the most severely affected patients. Nucleotide-identical clonotype sharing was significantly higher within monozygotic CF twin pairs than between unrelated CF individuals (P = 0.000026, Mann-Whitney). Only a small cohort was studied, and no association of shared CDR3 numbers with age, concordance or disease severity was found.

The sequence links TRBV6-5 to TRBJ1-1; no D segment can be confidently identified. The TCR comes from a woman aged 25 to 45 with cystic fibrosis. Sequences were obtained from blood. The CDR3 protein is CASSDWSNTEAFF. In nucleotides, the sequence is TGTGCCAGCAGTGACTGGTCTAACACTGAAGCTTTCTTT.